One sample yielded the 22 T cell receptor beta chains listed below, sequenced in a study of shared clonotypes between healthy human individuals. Method: immunoSEQ multiplex PCR; TCRdb's copy keeps in-frame clones and lacks some. The sample lists roughly 1 million clones, approximately 72% occurring once. Sequencing input: memory CD4+ T cells sorted from blood. Indicated subset: CD45RA-negative fraction. All receptors derive from a man between 18 and 35 years old in good health.

This clone was seen a few times. V is TRBV6-1 and J is TRBJ1-6; no firm D call. This CDR3 contains 15 residues. Germline CDR1 reads MNHNS; CDR2 reads SASEGT. V lost 2 bases and J 13 bases, leaving 18 bases between the germline ends. CDR3 amino acids: CASSERRASIRPLHF. The CDR3 region has the DNA TGTGCCAGCAGTGAAAGGAGGGCTTCCATCCGGCCCCTCCACTTT.

The gene calls are TRBV5-1 and TRBJ2-7, with 8 nucleotides matching TRBD2. After removal of 6 bases from V and 4 bases from J, the junction contained 9 bases not matched to a gene. The germline gives CDR1 SGHRS, CDR2 YFSETQ. The CDR3 totals 14 residues. For the CDR3, the DNA is TGCGCCAGCACCTCGACCGCGGGAGGTTACGAGCAGTACTTC. Protein: CASTSTAGGYEQYF. The full variable domain, its missing parts supplied by reference TRBV5-1 and TRBJ2-7, is KAGVTQTPRYLIKTRGQQVTLSCSPISGHRSVSWYQQTPGQGLQFLFEYFSETQRNKGNFPGRFSGRQFSNSRSEMNVSTLELGDSALYLCASTSTAGGYEQYFGPGTRLTVT.

CDR3 protein: CASSYSIGYNEQFF. For the CDR3, the DNA is TGTGCCAGCAGTTACTCGATCGGCTACAATGAGCAGTTCTTC. The chain recombines TRBV6-5 with TRBJ2-1, with unresolved D. The V gene's germline CDR1 is MNHEY and CDR2 SVGAGI. The CDR3 length is 14 residues. The V end was cut by 0 bases, the J end by 3 bases, with 6 bases between.

A few counts support this clone. V and J are TRBV6-5 and TRBJ1-5, with 7 bases identical to TRBD1. This CDR3 has 12 amino acids. Germline V gene lookup returns CDR1 MNHEY and CDR2 SVGAGI. The CDR3 region has the DNA TGTACCCGACAGGGTCAGTGGCAGCCCCAGCATTTT. This gives the protein CTRQGQWQPQHF.

The chain uses TRBV6-5 and TRBJ1-1; TRBD1 matches at 8 bases. V was pared by 0 bases and J by 3 bases, with 3 bases of the junction left unmatched. This CDR3 comprises 15 residues. CDR1 is MNHEY and CDR2 is SVGAGI in the germline V gene. The DNA of the CDR3 is TGTGCCAGCAGTTACTCTGAGACAGGGGACACTGAAGCTTTCTTT. Its protein product is CASSYSETGDTEAFF.

This clone came up a few times. The V and J genes are TRBV5-6 and TRBJ2-6; tentatively, D is TRBD1 or TRBD2 (6 bases each). Germline V gives CDR1 SGHDT, CDR2 YYEEEE. V lost 2 bases to trimming and J lost 4 bases, with 10 bases between them. This CDR3 spans 15 amino acids. CDR3 nucleotides: TGTGCCAGCAGCTTCGGGGGCTCCGGGGCCAACGTCCTGACTTTC. This gives the protein CASSFGGSGANVLTF.

This chain connects TRBV4-1 to TRBJ2-7; TRBD2 matches 12 bases. Per germline, CDR1 MGHRA and CDR2 YSYEKL. The CDR3 covers 18 residues. The V and J ends lost 5 bases and 1 base, in that order; junction bases with no gene match: 12. The CDR3 nucleotides read TGCGCCAGCAGCTTTAAGACTAGCGGGAGCTCTGGGTCCTACGAGCAGTACTTC. Amino acid sequence: CASSFKTSGSSGSYEQYF.

In this sample, this clone turned up a few times. The chain uses TRBV10-3 and TRBJ1-5; TRBD1 agrees at 8 bases. CDR1 is ENHRY, CDR2 SYGVKD, per germline. There are 15 residues in the CDR3. V shed 2 bases and J 6 bases; nucleotides not matched to a gene: 6. The chain's CDR3 is CAISEGQGSGQPQHF. The CDR3 bases are TGTGCCATCAGTGAGGGACAGGGATCGGGTCAGCCCCAGCATTTT.

This chain joins TRBV11-2 and TRBJ1-4, with a weak D call TRBD1 (5 bases). This CDR3 contains 14 residues. With 0 bases removed from V and 11 bases from J, the gap between germline ends came to 13 bases. CDR1 is SGHAT and CDR2 is FQNNGV in the germline V gene. The CDR3 nucleotides read TGTGCCAGCAGCTTAGATTCGACAGTACGGAAACTGTTTTTT. This translates into CASSLDSTVRKLFF. The full variable domain, completed using reference TRBV11-2 and TRBJ1-4, is EAGVAQSPRYKIIEKRQSVAFWCNPISGHATLYWYQQILGQGPKLLIQFQNNGVVDDSQLPKDRFSAERLKGVDSTLKIQPAKLEDSAVYLCASSLDSTVRKLFFGSGTQLSVL.

The chain recombines TRBV19 with TRBJ2-5; D not certain. V lost 4 bases and J 7 bases, leaving 13 bases between the germline ends. Germline V gene sequence: CDR1 LNHDA, CDR2 SQIVND (reference sequence). The CDR3 has 13 residues. CDR3 residues: CASSTDPSGTQYF. CDR3 sequence (DNA): TGTGCCAGTAGTACAGACCCATCGGGGACCCAGTACTTC. Variable domain in full (rest from reference TRBV19 and TRBJ2-5): DGGITQSPKYLFRKEGQNVTLSCEQNLNHDAMYWYRQDPGQGLRLIYYSQIVNDFQKGDIAEGYSVSREKKESFPLTVTSAQKNPTAFYLCASSTDPSGTQYFGPGTRLLVL.

The chain uses TRBV6-1 and TRBJ1-1; the D is unclear. The CDR3 extends over 13 amino acids. Trimming removed 6 bases at V and 5 bases at J, with 13 bases between. Germline lookup yields CDR1 MNHNS and CDR2 SASEGT. CDR3 bases: TGTGCCAGCAGCCTTAGCGGGCAAACTGAAGCTTTCTTT. It codes for CASSLSGQTEAFF.

The chain couples TRBV9 to TRBJ2-1; D perhaps matches TRBD2 (5 bases). The germline CDR1 and CDR2 sequences are SGDLS and YYNGEE. CDR3 length equals 15 residues. Deletions cut 0 bases from V and 1 base from J, with 8 bases between. The CDR3 sequence: CASSVAGESYNEQFF. CDR3 DNA: TGTGCCAGCAGCGTAGCCGGGGAATCCTACAATGAGCAGTTCTTC.

The chain recombines TRBV2 with TRBJ2-2; 8 bases line up with TRBD2. The CDR3 extends over 13 amino acids. J was trimmed by 7 bases and V by 6 bases; bases with no gene match: 4. Germline V CDR1 and CDR2: SNHLY, FYNNEI. CDR3 bases: TGTGCCAGCAGACTTAGCGGGGTCGGGGAGCTGTTTTTT. Encoded protein: CASRLSGVGELFF.

The rearrangement joins TRBV11-2 to TRBJ2-7; D remains ambiguous. This CDR3 is built from 14 residues. Trimming pared 5 bases from V and 4 bases from J, leaving 15 bases between. Germline V CDR1 and CDR2: SGHAT, FQNNGV. The chain's CDR3 is CASSPGPENYEQYF. The CDR3 DNA reads TGTGCCAGCAGCCCCGGGCCAGAGAATTACGAGCAGTACTTC.

The chain links TRBV18 to TRBJ2-2; D ambiguous. V lost 4 bases, J lost 1 base, and 13 bases lay in between. CDR1 is KGHSH, CDR2 LQKENI, per germline. The CDR3 extends over 16 amino acids. The CDR3 region has the DNA TGTGCCAGCTCACGAATAGGCAGCATGAACACCGGGGAGCTGTTTTTT. It translates to CASSRIGSMNTGELFF.

The chain uses TRBV28 and TRBJ2-7, with D tentatively TRBD1 (6 bases). CDR1 is MDHEN, CDR2 SYDVKM, per germline. V shed 7 bases and J shed 1 base, with 20 bases lying between them. The CDR3 totals 16 residues. CDR3 nucleotide sequence: TGTGCCAGCACCCTTTCGGGGACGACAGGATCCTACGAGCAGTACTTC. It is translated as CASTLSGTTGSYEQYF.

The genes are TRBV5-8 and TRBJ2-1; TRBD1 or TRBD2 may be the D gene (6 bases each). CDR1 is SGHTS and CDR2 is YDEGEE in the germline V gene. The CDR3 spans 15 residues. The V end was cut by 3 bases, the J end by 4 bases, with 14 bases between. For the CDR3, the DNA is TGTGCCAGCAGCTCCCGGAGGGGGGATTACAATGAGCAGTTCTTC. It specifies CASSSRRGDYNEQFF.

V usage is TRBV5-4 and J usage is TRBJ2-3, with 9 positions matching TRBD1. Germline values: CDR1 SGHNT, CDR2 YYREEE (reference sequence). The ends lost 1 base at V and 2 bases at J; junction bases unmatched: 8. CDR3 length: 17 residues. CDR3 bases: TGTGCCAGCAGCTTGTTCACAGGGGGCGCATCCACAGATACGCAGTATTTT. Protein: CASSLFTGGASTDTQYF.

This clone was seen once. This chain joins TRBV7-2 and TRBJ2-7; TRBD2 aligns across 11 bases. After removal of 4 bases from V and 2 bases from J, the junction contained 13 bases not matched to a gene. CDR1 and CDR2 (germline): SGHTA, FQGNSA. This CDR3 contains 18 residues. The CDR3 reads CASSWDLGLAEPTYEQYF. In nucleotides, the CDR3 is TGTGCCAGCAGCTGGGACCTGGGACTAGCGGAGCCAACCTACGAGCAGTACTTC.

The rearrangement joins TRBV18 to TRBJ2-7; TRBD1 matches 7 bases. Germline V gives CDR1 KGHSH, CDR2 LQKENI. CDR3 length: 15 residues. Losses at the gene ends were 0 bases for V and 8 bases for J; bases not matched to a gene: 10. CDR3 coding DNA: TGTGCCAGCTCACCACCGGGCCAGGGGGAAGGAAAGCAGTACTTC. It translates to CASSPPGQGEGKQYF.

The V gene is TRBV2, the J gene TRBJ2-5; TRBD1 agrees at 7 bases. J lost 2 bases, V lost 4 bases, and 4 bases had no gene match. Germline CDR1 reads SNHLY; CDR2 reads FYNNEI. The CDR3 runs 14 residues. CDR3 residues: CASSGSRGQETQYF. For the CDR3, the DNA is TGTGCCAGCAGTGGGAGCAGGGGGCAAGAGACCCAGTACTTC.

The rearrangement uses TRBV29-1 and TRBJ1-4; TRBD1 might be the D (6 bases). The germline V gene encodes CDR1 SQVTM and CDR2 ANQGSEA. This CDR3 region has 13 residues. Trimming stripped 3 bases from V and 10 bases from J, with 15 bases between. The CDR3 spells CSVESGEGGKLFF. The DNA for the CDR3 is TGCAGCGTTGAGTCAGGGGAGGGGGGAAAACTGTTTTTT. Supplemented by reference TRBV29-1 and TRBJ1-4, the full variable domain reads SAVISQKPSRDICQRGTSLTIQCQVDSQVTMMFWYRQQPGQSLTLIATANQGSEATYESGFVIDKFPISRPNLTFSTLTVSNMSPEDSSIYLCSVESGEGGKLFFGSGTQLSVL.